The clone carrying this T cell receptor beta chain was found a few times. Its cognate antigen is unknown. This entry comes from a study of cytomegalovirus exposure and HLA in healthy donors. Study-wide findings and caveats: Specific recognition of CMV antigens was confirmed in vitro for three chains (all CMV-associated). Later analysis identified a missense DCLRE1C variant that was linked to TCR beta V- and J-gene trimming.

PCR primers comprised 60 Vbeta and 13 Jbeta primers. Repertoires were generated with immunoSEQ multiplex PCR, while TCRdb's copy carries only in-frame clones and drops some. The table has tens of thousands of clones, 78% seen once. This clonotype originated in a man in his late teens or twenties in good health and CMV-seropositive. Material: PBMCs.

This CDR3 reads CAISDRAETQYF. For the CDR3, the DNA is TGTGCCATCAGTGACAGGGCGGAGACCCAGTACTTC. The chain employs TRBV10-3 and TRBJ2-5; tentative D call: TRBD1 (5 bases). CDR3 length equals 12 residues. Trimming stripped 3 bases from V and 5 bases from J, with 7 bases between. Germline V gene sequence: CDR1 ENHRY, CDR2 SYGVKD.